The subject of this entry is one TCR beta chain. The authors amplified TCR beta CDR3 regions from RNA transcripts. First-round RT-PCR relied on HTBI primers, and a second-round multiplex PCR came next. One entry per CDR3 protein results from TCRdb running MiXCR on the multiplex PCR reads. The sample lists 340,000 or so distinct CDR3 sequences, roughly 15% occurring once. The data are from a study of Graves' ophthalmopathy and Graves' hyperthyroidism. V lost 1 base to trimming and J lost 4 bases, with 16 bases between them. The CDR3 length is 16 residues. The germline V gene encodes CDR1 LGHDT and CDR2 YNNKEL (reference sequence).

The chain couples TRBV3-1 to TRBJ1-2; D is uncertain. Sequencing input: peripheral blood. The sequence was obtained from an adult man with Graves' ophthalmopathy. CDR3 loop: CASSQVTALSSYGYTF. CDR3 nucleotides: TGTGCCAGCAGCCAAGTAACAGCGTTATCGAGCTATGGCTACACCTTC.